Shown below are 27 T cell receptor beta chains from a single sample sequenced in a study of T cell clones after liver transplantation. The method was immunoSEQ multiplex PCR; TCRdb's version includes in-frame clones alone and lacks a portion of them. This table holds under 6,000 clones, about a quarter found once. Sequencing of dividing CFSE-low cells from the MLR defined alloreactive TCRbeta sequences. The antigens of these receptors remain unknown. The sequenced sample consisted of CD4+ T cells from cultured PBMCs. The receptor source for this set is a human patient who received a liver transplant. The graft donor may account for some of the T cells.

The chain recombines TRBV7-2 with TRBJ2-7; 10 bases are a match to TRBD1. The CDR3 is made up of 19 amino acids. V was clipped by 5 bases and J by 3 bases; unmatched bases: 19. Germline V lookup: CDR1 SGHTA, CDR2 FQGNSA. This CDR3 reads CASSQELKVPGQGFYEQYF. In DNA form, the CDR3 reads TGTGCCAGCAGCCAAGAGTTGAAAGTACCGGGACAGGGGTTCTACGAGCAGTACTTC.

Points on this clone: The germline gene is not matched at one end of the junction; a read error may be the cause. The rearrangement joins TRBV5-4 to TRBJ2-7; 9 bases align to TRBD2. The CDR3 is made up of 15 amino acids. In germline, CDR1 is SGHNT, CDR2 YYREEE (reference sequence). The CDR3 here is CASSQDHSGRQGQYF. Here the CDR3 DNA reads TGCGCCAGCAGCCAAGACCATAGCGGGAGACAAGGGCAGTACTTC.

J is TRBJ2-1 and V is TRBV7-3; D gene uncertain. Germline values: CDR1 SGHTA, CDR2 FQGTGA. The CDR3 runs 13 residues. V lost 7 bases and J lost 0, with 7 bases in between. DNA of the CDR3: TGTGCCAGCATTTCGGGCTCCTACAATGAGCAGTTCTTC. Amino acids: CASISGSYNEQFF.

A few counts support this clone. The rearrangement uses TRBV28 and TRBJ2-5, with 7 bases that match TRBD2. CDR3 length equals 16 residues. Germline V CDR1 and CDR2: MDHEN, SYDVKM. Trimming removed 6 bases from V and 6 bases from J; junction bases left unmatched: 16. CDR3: CASRHWTGEGTKTQYF. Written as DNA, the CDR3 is TGTGCCAGCAGGCACTGGACGGGGGAGGGGACTAAGACCCAGTACTTC.

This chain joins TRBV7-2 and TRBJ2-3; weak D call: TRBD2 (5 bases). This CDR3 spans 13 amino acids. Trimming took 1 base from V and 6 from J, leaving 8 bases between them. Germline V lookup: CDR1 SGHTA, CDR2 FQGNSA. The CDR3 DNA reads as TGTGCCAGCAGCTTAGATCCGGGGGATACGCAGTATTTT. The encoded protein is CASSLDPGDTQYF.

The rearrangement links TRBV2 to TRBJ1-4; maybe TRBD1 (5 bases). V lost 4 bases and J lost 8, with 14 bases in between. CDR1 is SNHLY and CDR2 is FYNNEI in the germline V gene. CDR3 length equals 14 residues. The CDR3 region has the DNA TGTGCCAGCAGTGGGGGCACCCTGGGGGAAAAACTGTTTTTT. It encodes CASSGGTLGEKLFF.

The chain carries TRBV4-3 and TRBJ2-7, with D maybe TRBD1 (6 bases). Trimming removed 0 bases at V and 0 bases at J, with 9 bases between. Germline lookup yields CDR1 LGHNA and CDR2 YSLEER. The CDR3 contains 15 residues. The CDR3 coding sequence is TGCGCCAGCAGCCAAGATAGGGGGAGCTCCTACGAGCAGTACTTC. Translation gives CASSQDRGSSYEQYF.

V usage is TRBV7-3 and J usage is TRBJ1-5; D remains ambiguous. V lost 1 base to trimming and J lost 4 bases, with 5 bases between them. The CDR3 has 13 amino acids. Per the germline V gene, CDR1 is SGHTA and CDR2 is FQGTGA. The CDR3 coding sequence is TGTGCCAGCAGCTTAAGCGGGAATCAGCCCCAGCATTTT. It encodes CASSLSGNQPQHF.

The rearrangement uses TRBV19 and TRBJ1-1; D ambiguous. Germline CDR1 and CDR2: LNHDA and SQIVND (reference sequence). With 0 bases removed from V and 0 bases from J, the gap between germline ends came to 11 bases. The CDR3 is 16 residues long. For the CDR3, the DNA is TGTGCCAGTAGTATAGATCCGGGCAGAATGAACACTGAAGCTTTCTTT. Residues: CASSIDPGRMNTEAFF.

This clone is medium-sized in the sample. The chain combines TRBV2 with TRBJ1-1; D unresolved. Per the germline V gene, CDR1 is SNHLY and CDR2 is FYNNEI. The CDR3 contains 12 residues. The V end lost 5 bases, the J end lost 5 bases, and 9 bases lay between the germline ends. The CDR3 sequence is CASSLSGTEAFF. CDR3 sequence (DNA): TGTGCCAGCAGTCTAAGTGGGACTGAAGCTTTCTTT.

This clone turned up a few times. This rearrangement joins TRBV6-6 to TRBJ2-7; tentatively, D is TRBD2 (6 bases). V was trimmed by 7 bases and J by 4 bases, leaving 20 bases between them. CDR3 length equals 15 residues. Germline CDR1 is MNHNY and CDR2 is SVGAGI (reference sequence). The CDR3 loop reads CASTPVRLGGYEQYF. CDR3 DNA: TGTGCCAGCACCCCCGTCAGGCTAGGAGGGTACGAGCAGTACTTC.

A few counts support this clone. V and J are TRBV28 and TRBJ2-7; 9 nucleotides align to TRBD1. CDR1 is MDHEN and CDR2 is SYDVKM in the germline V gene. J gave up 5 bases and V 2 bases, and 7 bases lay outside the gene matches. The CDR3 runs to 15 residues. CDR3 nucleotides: TGTGCCAGCAGTTTAGTGGGGACAGGGATGGACGAGCAGTACTTC. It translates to CASSLVGTGMDEQYF.

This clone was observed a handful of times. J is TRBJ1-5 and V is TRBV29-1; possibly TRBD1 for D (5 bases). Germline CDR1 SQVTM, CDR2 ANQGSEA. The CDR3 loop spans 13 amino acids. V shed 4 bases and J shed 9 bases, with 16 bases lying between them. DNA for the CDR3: TGCAGCGTTGGGGGAGGGGTGCGTGGGCCCCAGCATTTT. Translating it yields CSVGGGVRGPQHF.

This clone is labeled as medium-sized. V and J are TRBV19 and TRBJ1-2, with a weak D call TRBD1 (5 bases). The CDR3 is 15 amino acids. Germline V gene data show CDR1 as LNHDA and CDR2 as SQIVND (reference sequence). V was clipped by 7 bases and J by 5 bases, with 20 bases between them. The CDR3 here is CASTAPGPILYGYTF. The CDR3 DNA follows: TGTGCCAGTACTGCACCGGGACCGATTTTATATGGCTACACCTTC.

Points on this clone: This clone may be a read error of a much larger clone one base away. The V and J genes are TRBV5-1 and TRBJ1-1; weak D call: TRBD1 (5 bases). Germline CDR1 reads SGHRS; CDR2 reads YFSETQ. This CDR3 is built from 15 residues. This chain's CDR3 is CARSLGRLGITEAFF. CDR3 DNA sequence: TGCGCCCGCAGCTTGGGACGCCTGGGGATCACTGAAGCTTTCTTT. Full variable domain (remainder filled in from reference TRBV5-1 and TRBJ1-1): KAGVTQTPRYLIKTRGQQVTLSCSPISGHRSVSWYQQTPGQGLQFLFEYFSETQRNKGNFPGRFSGRQFSNSRSEMNVSTLELGDSALYLCARSLGRLGITEAFFGQGTRLTVV.

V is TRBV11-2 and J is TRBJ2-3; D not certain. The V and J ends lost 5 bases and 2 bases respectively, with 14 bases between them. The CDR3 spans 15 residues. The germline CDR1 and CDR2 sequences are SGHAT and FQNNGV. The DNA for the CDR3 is TGTGCCAGCAGCCCCTCTCTGGGCGTCACAGATACGCAGTATTTT. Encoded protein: CASSPSLGVTDTQYF.

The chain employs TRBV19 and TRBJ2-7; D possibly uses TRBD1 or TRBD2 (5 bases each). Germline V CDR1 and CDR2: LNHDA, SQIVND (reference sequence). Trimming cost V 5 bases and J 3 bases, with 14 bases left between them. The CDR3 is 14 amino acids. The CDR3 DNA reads TGTGCCAGTAGTCGTCGCCGGGACCTCTACGAGCAGTACTTC. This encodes CASSRRRDLYEQYF.

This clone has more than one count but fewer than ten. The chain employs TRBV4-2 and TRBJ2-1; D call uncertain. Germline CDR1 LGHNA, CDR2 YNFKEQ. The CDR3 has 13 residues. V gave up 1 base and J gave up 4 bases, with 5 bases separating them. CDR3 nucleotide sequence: TGTGCCAGCAGCCAAGGGATTTACAATGAGCAGTTCTTC. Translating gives CASSQGIYNEQFF.

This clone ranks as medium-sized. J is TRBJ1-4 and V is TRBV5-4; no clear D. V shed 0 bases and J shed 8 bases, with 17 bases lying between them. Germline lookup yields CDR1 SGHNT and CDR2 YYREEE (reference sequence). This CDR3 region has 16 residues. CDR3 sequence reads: CASSLEPVGVYEKLFF. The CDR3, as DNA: TGTGCCAGCAGCTTGGAACCAGTGGGCGTTTACGAAAAACTGTTTTTT.

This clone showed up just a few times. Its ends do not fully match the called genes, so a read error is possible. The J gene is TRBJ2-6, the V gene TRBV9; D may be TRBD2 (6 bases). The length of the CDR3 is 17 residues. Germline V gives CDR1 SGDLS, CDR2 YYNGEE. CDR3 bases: TGTGCCAGCCGCGTACCCCTTGGGGGGTGGGGGGCCAACGTCCTGACTTTC. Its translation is CASRVPLGGWGANVLTF.

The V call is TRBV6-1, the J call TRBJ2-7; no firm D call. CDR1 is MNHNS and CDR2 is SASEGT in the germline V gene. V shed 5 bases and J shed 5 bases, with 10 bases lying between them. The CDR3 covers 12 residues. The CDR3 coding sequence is TGTGCCAGCAGTCACGGCGGAAACGAGCAGTACTTC. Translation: CASSHGGNEQYF.

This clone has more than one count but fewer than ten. Here the CDR3 DNA reads TGTGCCAGCACAGCGGAGTCCTACGAGCAGTACTTC. It yields the protein CASTAESYEQYF. The J gene is TRBJ2-7, the V gene TRBV25-1; perhaps TRBD2 as D (5 bases). Deletions cut 7 bases from V and 1 base from J, with 8 bases between. This CDR3 contains 12 residues. Germline V gene data show CDR1 as MGHDK and CDR2 as SYGVNS.

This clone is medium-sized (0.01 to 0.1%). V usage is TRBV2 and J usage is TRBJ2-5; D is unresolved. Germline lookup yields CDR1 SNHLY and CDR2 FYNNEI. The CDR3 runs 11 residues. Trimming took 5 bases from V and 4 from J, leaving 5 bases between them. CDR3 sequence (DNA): TGTGCCAGCAGTTTAGGAGAGACCCAGTACTTC. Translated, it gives CASSLGETQYF.

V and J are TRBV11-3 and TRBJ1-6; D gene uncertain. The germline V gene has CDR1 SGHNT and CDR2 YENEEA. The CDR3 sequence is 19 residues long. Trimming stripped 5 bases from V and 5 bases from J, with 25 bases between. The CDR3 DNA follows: TGTGCCAGCAGCCCCGGCCGGGAGGGCCCGGGTTATGATAATTCACCCCTCCACTTT. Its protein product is CASSPGREGPGYDNSPLHF.

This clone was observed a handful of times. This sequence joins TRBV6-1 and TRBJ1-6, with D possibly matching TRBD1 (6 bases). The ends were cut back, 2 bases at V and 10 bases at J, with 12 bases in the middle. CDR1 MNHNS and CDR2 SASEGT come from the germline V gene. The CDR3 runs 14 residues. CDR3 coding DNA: TGTGCCAGCAGTGAAATGGACAGACGCTCACCCCTCCACTTT. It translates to CASSEMDRRSPLHF.

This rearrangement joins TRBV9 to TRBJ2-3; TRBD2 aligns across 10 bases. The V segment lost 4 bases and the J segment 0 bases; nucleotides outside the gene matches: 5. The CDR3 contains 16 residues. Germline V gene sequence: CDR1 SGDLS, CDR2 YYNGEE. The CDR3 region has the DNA TGTGCCAGCAGCTATGGACTAGCGGTTAGCACAGATACGCAGTATTTT. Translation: CASSYGLAVSTDTQYF.

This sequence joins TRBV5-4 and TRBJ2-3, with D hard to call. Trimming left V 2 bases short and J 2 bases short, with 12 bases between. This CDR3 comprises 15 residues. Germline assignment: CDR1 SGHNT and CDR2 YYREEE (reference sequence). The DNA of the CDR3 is TGTGCCAGCAGCTTCTTAAGCAGAGTCACAGATACGCAGTATTTT. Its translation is CASSFLSRVTDTQYF.